This TCR beta chain was identified during a study of blood T cells in healthy people across ages. The study, taken as a whole, reports: Diversity was higher, and naive CD4+ cells more numerous, in long-lived donors than in aged donors. A conclusive naive versus antigen-experienced comparison was prevented by the unsorted PBMCs.

Trimming stripped 7 bases from V and 1 base from J, with 11 bases between. CDR1 is MNHEY and CDR2 is SMNVEV in the germline V gene (reference sequence). The CDR3 spans 14 residues. Using a J-beta primer mix together with a sample-barcoded 5' primer, a second PCR was run for roughly 6 to 11 cycles. MiXCR, applied by TCRdb to the 5' RACE reads, yields one record per CDR3 protein. The data hold 1.5 million to 2 million distinct CDR3 sequences, with 40% to 55% observed a single time. With respect to this clonotype: Its antigen remains unknown.

All donors came from Russia, were Caucasian and healthy, and spanned ages roughly 6 to 95. The sample comprised blood. This TCR was recovered from a woman between 40 and 50 years old in good health. The V gene is TRBV27, the J gene TRBJ2-4; no clear D. CDR3: CASKDVLAKNIQYF. In DNA, the CDR3 is TGTGCCAGCAAAGACGTCCTCGCCAAAAACATTCAGTACTTC.